Listed below are T cell receptor beta chains from one sample, sequenced in a study of cytomegalovirus exposure and HLA in healthy donors. Here immunoSEQ multiplex PCR was the method, and the copy in TCRdb shows in-frame clones only, minus some. Among about 56,000 clones, 93% were seen once, and the ten largest hold roughly 1.7%. Sequencing was carried out using PBMCs. The receptors derive from a woman aged 18 to 35 in good health and CMV-seropositive. The CDR3 runs from the conserved cysteine through the conserved F or W. D genes are given only for firm matches. Clone size is stated in some rows and not others, as once, few, many or a class when expanded.

>TRBV21-1|.|TRBJ1-2|.|12
CASSNRQGDGTF
TGTGCCAGCAGCAACCGACAGGGGGACGGCACCTTC
>TRBV11-2|once|TRBJ2-1|TRBD2|14
CASRSTSGDNEQFF
TGTGCCAGCAGATCCACTAGCGGGGACAATGAGCAGTTCTTC
>TRBV7-9|.|TRBJ1-2|TRBD1|13
CASSGISGGGYTF
TGTGCCAGCAGCGGCATCTCAGGGGGTGGCTACACCTTC
>TRBV5-8|.|TRBJ2-5|TRBD2|15
CASSVGTSGEETQYF
TGTGCCAGCAGCGTCGGGACTAGCGGGGAAGAGACCCAGTACTTC
>TRBV25-1|once|TRBJ2-7|.|13
CASSTGYSYEQYF
TGTGCCAGCTCAACAGGGTACTCCTACGAGCAGTACTTC
>TRBV7-2|.|TRBJ2-5|.|13
CASSARTQETQYF
TGTGCCAGCAGCGCCCGGACTCAAGAGACCCAGTACTTC
>TRBV14|.|TRBJ2-7|.|14
CASSQGGGWYEQYF
TGTGCCAGCAGCCAAGGAGGGGGATGGTACGAGCAGTACTTC
>TRBV28|once|TRBJ2-3|TRBD2|16
CASSGRSGDGTDTQYF
TGTGCCAGCAGTGGTCGTAGCGGGGACGGCACAGATACGCAGTATTTT
>TRBV7-9|once|TRBJ1-2|.|14
CASSLQTAIYGYTF
TGTGCCAGCAGCTTACAGACAGCTATCTATGGCTACACCTTC
>TRBV9|.|TRBJ2-2|TRBD1|16
CASSEDWAGGIRELFF
TGTGCCAGCAGCGAGGATTGGGCAGGGGGCATCCGGGAGCTGTTTTTT
>TRBV5-1|.|TRBJ2-5|TRBD1|13
CASSGQGSETQYF
TGCGCCAGCAGCGGACAGGGGTCAGAGACCCAGTACTTC
>TRBV28|.|TRBJ1-2|TRBD1|13
CASRDRTLYGYTF
TGTGCCAGCAGGGACAGGACCCTCTATGGCTACACCTTC
>TRBV9|.|TRBJ1-1|.|15
CASSTEGGLHTEAFF
TGTGCCAGCAGCACCGAGGGGGGGCTGCACACTGAAGCTTTCTTT
>TRBV19|.|TRBJ1-4|.|11
CASSTRDELFF
TGTGCCAGTAGTACCAGGGATGAGCTGTTTTTT
>TRBV18|once|TRBJ2-4|TRBD1|18
CASSPSLGQGTAKNIQYF
TGTGCCAGCTCACCAAGTCTTGGACAGGGAACGGCCAAAAACATTCAGTACTTC
>TRBV20-1|.|TRBJ2-7|.|11
CSAQLRYEQYF
TGCAGTGCTCAACTGAGGTATGAGCAGTACTTC
>TRBV6-5|.|TRBJ2-1|TRBD1|14
CASSYLGQGNEQFF
TGTGCCAGCAGTTACTTGGGACAGGGGAATGAGCAGTTCTTC
>TRBV9|.|TRBJ2-7|.|14
CASSVGGLSYEQYF
TGTGCCAGCAGCGTAGGGGGGCTCTCCTACGAGCAGTACTTC
>TRBV10-3|.|TRBJ2-3|.|13
CAISESLADTQYF
TGTGCCATCAGTGAGTCTCTAGCAGATACGCAGTATTTT
>TRBV6-6|.|TRBJ2-7|.|13
CASSLGATYEQYF
TGTGCCAGCAGTTTGGGGGCCACCTACGAGCAGTACTTC
>TRBV4-3|.|TRBJ2-3|.|16
CASSQGTSHGRDTQYF
TGCGCCAGCAGCCAAGGTACTAGCCATGGACGAGATACGCAGTATTTT
>TRBV5-5|.|TRBJ2-7|.|15
CASSLGRGPAYEQYF
TGTGCCAGCAGCTTGGGGCGGGGGCCAGCCTACGAGCAGTACTTC
>TRBV4-1|.|TRBJ2-5|.|13
CASSQRRQETQYF
TGCGCCAGCAGCCAGCGTAGACAAGAGACCCAGTACTTC
>TRBV5-6|.|TRBJ1-1|.|13
CASSLGPPVRAFF
TGTGCCAGCAGCTTGGGGCCACCCGTCCGAGCTTTCTTT
>TRBV15|.|TRBJ1-2|TRBD1|14
CATREQGALYGYTF
TGTGCCACCAGAGAACAGGGGGCGCTTTATGGCTACACCTTC
>TRBV29-1|.|TRBJ1-2|.|12
CSASKQGYGYTF
TGCAGCGCCTCGAAACAGGGCTATGGCTACACCTTC
>TRBV7-9|.|TRBJ2-5|.|13
CASSLGSEETQYF
TGTGCCAGCAGCTTAGGTTCGGAAGAGACCCAGTACTTC
>TRBV5-1|.|TRBJ2-3|.|14
CASSKGGAPDTQYF
TGCGCCAGCAGCAAGGGGGGGGCCCCAGATACGCAGTATTTT
>TRBV18|.|TRBJ2-7|.|15
CASSHPGKGLYEQYF
TGTGCCAGCTCACACCCGGGGAAGGGCCTATACGAGCAGTACTTC
>TRBV2|.|TRBJ2-6|TRBD1|23
CASSEDRPGQAYPVPPGANVLTF
TGTGCCAGCAGTGAAGATCGGCCGGGACAGGCCTACCCCGTGCCTCCTGGGGCCAACGTCCTGACTTTC
>TRBV11-2|once|TRBJ2-1|TRBD1|15
CASSDHRGRGGEQFF
TGTGCCAGCAGCGATCACAGGGGCCGCGGTGGTGAGCAGTTCTTC
>TRBV19|.|TRBJ2-7|TRBD1|15
CASSDTGDLSYEQYF
TGTGCCAGTAGTGACACAGGGGACCTCTCCTACGAGCAGTACTTC
>TRBV19|.|TRBJ1-5|TRBD1|15
CASSGTGEVNQPQHF
TGTGCCAGTAGTGGGACAGGGGAAGTGAATCAGCCCCAGCATTTT
>TRBV9|.|TRBJ2-7|.|15
CASSVDSEVTYEQYF
TGTGCCAGCAGCGTAGATTCAGAAGTTACCTACGAGCAGTACTTC
>TRBV6-5|.|TRBJ1-6|.|15
CASKRTEYYNSPLHF
TGTGCCAGCAAGAGGACAGAATATTATAATTCACCCCTCCACTTT
>TRBV9|once|TRBJ2-5|TRBD2|15
CASSVGLAGVETQYF
TGTGCCAGCAGCGTAGGGCTAGCGGGGGTTGAGACCCAGTACTTC
>TRBV9|.|TRBJ1-2|.|15
CASSAPRTGRDGYTF
TGTGCCAGCAGCGCCCCCCGAACAGGGAGAGATGGCTACACCTTC
>TRBV4-1|.|TRBJ2-5|TRBD2|19
CASSQGYYAGGPRGETQYF
TGCGCCAGCAGCCAAGGGTATTACGCGGGGGGGCCGCGTGGGGAGACCCAGTACTTC
>TRBV28|.|TRBJ2-7|TRBD1|16
CASTLPRTGSSYEQYF
TGTGCCAGCACCCTCCCGCGGACAGGAAGCTCCTACGAGCAGTACTTC
>TRBV13|.|TRBJ1-4|.|18
CASSSALSNLATNEKLFF
TGTGCCAGCAGCTCCGCCCTATCTAATTTGGCAACTAATGAAAAACTGTTTTTT
>TRBV6-5|.|TRBJ1-1|.|14
CASSLGAGDTEAFF
TGTGCCAGCAGTTTGGGGGCTGGCGACACTGAAGCTTTCTTT
>TRBV21-1|.|TRBJ1-3|.|18
CASSKAETLLYSGNTIYF
TGTGCCAGCAGCAAAGCCGAGACACTCCTATACTCTGGAAACACCATATATTTT
>TRBV19|.|TRBJ2-1|TRBD2|14
CASSISGGTLGQFF
TGTGCCAGTAGTATTAGCGGGGGGACCCTCGGGCAGTTCTTC
>TRBV7-8|.|TRBJ1-5|.|16
CASSLVGREVDQPQHF
TGTGCCAGCAGCTTAGTCGGCAGGGAGGTAGATCAGCCCCAGCATTTT
>TRBV7-2|.|TRBJ2-3|TRBD2|14
CASSSAGGRNTQYF
TGTGCCAGCAGCTCAGCGGGGGGGCGCAATACGCAGTATTTT
>TRBV11-2|.|TRBJ1-1|.|14
CASSLRGGNTEAFF
TGTGCCAGCAGCTTAAGAGGGGGGAACACTGAAGCTTTCTTT
>TRBV9|.|TRBJ1-2|.|15
CASSAERREAYGYTF
TGTGCCAGCAGCGCCGAACGACGGGAAGCATATGGCTACACCTTC
>TRBV28|once|TRBJ1-2|.|12
CASSLDSYGYTF
TGTGCCAGCAGCCTGGACAGCTATGGCTACACCTTC
>TRBV23-1|.|TRBJ2-2|.|16
CASSHSDRKTPGELFF
TGCGCCAGCAGTCATTCCGATAGAAAAACGCCCGGGGAGCTGTTTTTT
>TRBV13|.|TRBJ2-3|.|17
CASSLGRGARLADTQYF
TGTGCCAGCAGCTTAGGTCGGGGGGCTAGGTTGGCAGATACGCAGTATTTT
>TRBV6-1|.|TRBJ2-7|TRBD2|14
CASSEDWGGNEQYF
TGTGCCAGCAGTGAGGACTGGGGAGGGAACGAGCAGTACTTC
>TRBV7-9|.|TRBJ1-4|.|13
CASSLGQVGKLFF
TGTGCCAGCAGCTTAGGGCAGGTGGGAAAACTGTTTTTT